These 21 T cell receptor beta chains were all obtained from the same sample, sequenced in a study of blood T cells in healthy people across ages. Alongside a J-beta primer mix, a sample-barcoded 5' primer served in a second PCR lasting about 7 to 12 cycles. TCRdb reanalysed the 5' RACE reads using MiXCR and keeps one entry per CDR3 protein. The data contain just under 750,000 distinct CDR3 sequences, 20% to 25% of them singletons. Sequences were obtained from blood. Receptors originate from a man between 65 and 85 years old in good health.

The chain joins TRBV12-3 or TRBV12-4 to TRBJ2-3; 7 positions agree with TRBD2. The junction had 14 bases not matched to a gene; V was cut back by 5 bases and J by 0 bases. CDR3 size: 18 residues. CDR3 nucleotides: TGTGCCAGCAGTACCAGACTAGCTGGGTTCACTAGCACAGATACGCAGTATTTT. It codes for CASSTRLAGFTSTDTQYF.

This clonotype has more than one count but fewer than ten. J is TRBJ2-3 and V is TRBV6-1; tentative D call: TRBD2 (6 bases). Germline V gene sequence: CDR1 MNHNS, CDR2 SASEGT. The CDR3 spans 13 residues. V was clipped by 5 bases and J by 12 bases, with 18 bases between them. For the CDR3, the DNA is TGTGCCAGCAGTCCCGGGACTCGTAAAACTCAGTATTTT. Residues: CASSPGTRKTQYF.

The chain employs TRBV10-3 and TRBJ2-1; 8 bases align to TRBD2. The length of the CDR3 is 14 residues. Trimming took 3 bases from V and 4 from J; bases not matched to a gene: 2. Looked up from germline, CDR1 is ENHRY and CDR2 is SYGVKD. The DNA for the CDR3 is TGTGCCATCAGTGAACTAGCGGCTTACAATGAGCAGTTCTTC. Translating it yields CAISELAAYNEQFF.

The chain joins TRBV6-5 to TRBJ1-1, with D unresolved. The germline V gene encodes CDR1 MNHEY and CDR2 SVGAGI. This CDR3 has 13 residues. The V end lost 7 bases, the J end lost 8 bases, and 17 bases lay between the germline ends. The CDR3 loop reads CASTFGPGTEAFF. The CDR3 bases are TGTGCCAGCACTTTCGGCCCTGGTACCGAAGCTTTCTTT.

The rearrangement joins TRBV4-1 to TRBJ2-3; 9 bases match TRBD2. This CDR3 has 17 amino acids. V shed 0 bases, J shed 1 base, and the junction held 5 bases outside the gene matches. The V gene's germline CDR1 is MGHRA and CDR2 YSYEKL. The CDR3 sequence is CASSQEGVAGGTDTQYF. DNA for the CDR3: TGCGCCAGCAGCCAAGAAGGGGTAGCGGGGGGCACAGATACGCAGTATTTT.

Written as DNA, the CDR3 is TGTGCCAGCAGCGGGGGCCCCGAGCGGGGGGCTGAAGCTTTCTTT. Amino acids: CASSGGPERGAEAFF. The rearrangement uses TRBV9 and TRBJ1-1; the D gene is possibly TRBD1 (5 bases). This CDR3 comprises 15 residues. V was pared by 3 bases and J by 6 bases, with 18 bases between. Germline CDR1 is SGDLS and CDR2 is YYNGEE.

This clonotype has only a few counts. V and J are TRBV6-2 or TRBV6-3 and TRBJ2-1; 7 positions match TRBD1. The CDR3 length is 14 residues. Germline-derived CDR1 and CDR2 are MNHEY and SVGEGT. The ends lost 6 bases at V and 5 bases at J; junction bases unmatched: 7. The DNA of the CDR3 is TGTGCCAGCAGGATCGACAGGGTCCACAATGAGCAGTTCTTC. As protein: CASRIDRVHNEQFF.

V is TRBV5-1 and J is TRBJ2-1; 10 nucleotides line up with TRBD2. Per germline, CDR1 SGHRS and CDR2 YFSETQ. Trimming took 4 bases from V and 5 from J; bases not matched to a gene: 6. This CDR3 has 15 residues. In DNA, the CDR3 is TGCGCCAGCAGCCAGGGACTAGCGCGTAACAATGAGCAGTTCTTC. It specifies CASSQGLARNNEQFF.

This clonotype was picked up a small number of times. V and J are TRBV27 and TRBJ1-1; TRBD1 aligns across 8 bases. CDR1 is MNHEY, CDR2 SMNVEV, per germline (reference sequence). The CDR3 totals 16 residues. J gave up 4 bases and V 2 bases, and 9 bases lay outside the gene matches. The CDR3 DNA reads as TGTGCCAGCAGTTTAGAGCCTTTACAGGGGGGCACTGAAGCTTTCTTT. Protein product: CASSLEPLQGGTEAFF.

The chain employs TRBV27 and TRBJ2-2; 9 bases match TRBD2. The CDR3 has 14 residues. Unmatched junction bases numbered 4, after V lost 5 bases and J lost 6 bases. CDR1 is MNHEY, CDR2 SMNVEV, per germline (reference sequence). The CDR3: CASSTGTSPGELFF. In DNA, the CDR3 is TGTGCCAGCAGTACCGGGACTAGCCCCGGGGAGCTGTTTTTT.

Here the CDR3 DNA reads TGTGCCAGCAGCAGGACAGGGTTGGCGACCCAGTACTTC. This encodes CASSRTGLATQYF. The chain couples TRBV21-1 to TRBJ2-5; the table's D gene call, TRBD1, was not cross checked with the DNA. TRBV21-1 is noted as a pseudogene. The CDR3 contains 13 residues.

This clonotype was observed a handful of times. The gene calls are TRBV7-9 and TRBJ1-4; TRBD1 is a possible D gene (6 bases). The V and J ends lost 5 bases and 4 bases respectively, with 14 bases between them. There are 15 residues in the CDR3. Germline values: CDR1 SEHNR, CDR2 FQNEAQ (reference sequence). CDR3 in amino acids: CASSDGQRLNEKLFF. The CDR3, as DNA: TGTGCCAGCAGCGACGGACAGCGACTTAATGAAAAACTGTTTTTT.

This clonotype was detected only a few times. The chain links TRBV28 to TRBJ1-5; unclear D gene. The CDR3 loop spans 14 amino acids. The germline gives CDR1 MDHEN, CDR2 SYDVKM. V lost 7 bases and J lost 7, with 17 bases in between. CDR3 nucleotides: TGTGCCAGCACCCCGACGGAGGCAACCCAGCCCCAGCATTTT. Residues: CASTPTEATQPQHF.

This clonotype was detected only a few times. The rearrangement joins TRBV6-1 to TRBJ2-1; 14 positions match TRBD2. CDR3 length: 18 amino acids. The V and J ends lost 6 bases and 1 base, in that order; junction bases with no gene match: 8. The germline V gene encodes CDR1 MNHNS and CDR2 SASEGT. The CDR3 is CASSPRGTSGSSYNEQFF. The CDR3 coding sequence is TGTGCCAGCAGCCCTCGTGGGACTAGCGGGAGTTCCTACAATGAGCAGTTCTTC.

This clonotype has a single count. The chain has TRBV6-2 or TRBV6-3 and TRBJ2-1; unclear D gene. Germline V gives CDR1 MNHEY, CDR2 SVGEGT. V gave up 3 bases and J gave up 12 bases, with 12 bases separating them. The length of the CDR3 is 12 residues. CDR3 in amino acids: CASSYPTLGQFF. DNA for the CDR3: TGTGCCAGCAGTTATCCCACCTTAGGGCAGTTCTTC.

The J gene is TRBJ2-1, the V gene TRBV9; a possible D gene is TRBD1 (6 bases). V dropped 4 bases and J dropped 4 bases, with 12 bases sitting between them. The length of the CDR3 is 14 residues. Germline assignment: CDR1 SGDLS and CDR2 YYNGEE. The CDR3 is CASSPGQQYNEQFF. The DNA of the CDR3 is TGTGCCAGCAGCCCGGGACAACAGTACAATGAGCAGTTCTTC. Full variable domain (missing parts from reference TRBV9 and TRBJ2-1): DSGVTQTPKHLITATGQRVTLRCSPRSGDLSVYWYQQSLDQGLQFLIQYYNGEERAKGNILERFSAQQFPDLHSELNLSSLELGDSALYFCASSPGQQYNEQFFGPGTRLTVL.

This clonotype turned up a few times. The chain has TRBV27 and TRBJ2-7; D ambiguous. The V end was cut by 6 bases, the J end by 5 bases, with 14 bases between. CDR3 size: 13 residues. Germline V gene data show CDR1 as MNHEY and CDR2 as SMNVEV (reference sequence). The CDR3 DNA reads TGTGCCAGCAGCCATTCGAACGGTAACGAGCAGTACTTC. It specifies CASSHSNGNEQYF.

This clonotype was found a few times. The chain is built from TRBV13 and TRBJ2-1; D uncertain. The V and J ends lost 5 bases and 4 bases respectively, with 21 bases between them. The germline gives CDR1 PRHDT, CDR2 FYEKMQ (reference sequence). This CDR3 spans 17 amino acids. In DNA form, the CDR3 reads TGTGCCAGCAGCATATACCCCACTCTCGTGGATTACAATGAGCAGTTCTTC. The encoded protein is CASSIYPTLVDYNEQFF. The variable domain in full, with the rest retrieved from reference TRBV13 and TRBJ2-1, is AAGVIQSPRHLIKEKRETATLKCYPIPRHDTVYWYQQGPGQDPQFLISFYEKMQSDKGSIPDRFSAQQFSDYHSELNMSSLELGDSALYFCASSIYPTLVDYNEQFFGPGTRLTVL.

This clonotype was detected only a few times. The chain employs TRBV20-1 and TRBJ1-4; TRBD1 matches at 7 bases. This CDR3 has 13 amino acids. V trimming: 2 bases; J trimming: 8 bases; junction bases outside the gene matches: 5. Germline values: CDR1 DFQATT, CDR2 SNEGSKA (reference sequence). The CDR3 is CSARWQGGEKLFF. CDR3 bases: TGCAGTGCTAGATGGCAGGGGGGAGAAAAACTGTTTTTT.

In its sample, this clonotype was seen a few times. The V call is TRBV5-1, the J call TRBJ2-3; 10 bases align to TRBD2. The junction had 6 bases not matched to a gene; V was cut back by 4 bases and J by 1 base. The V gene's germline CDR1 is SGHRS and CDR2 YFSETQ. The CDR3 spans 16 residues. CDR3 DNA: TGCGCCAGCAGCGCCTCCGGGACTAGCGGCACAGATACGCAGTATTTT. Residues: CASSASGTSGTDTQYF.

This clonotype was recorded a few times. The chain links TRBV4-3 to TRBJ2-1, with 7 positions matching TRBD2. J gave up 1 base and V 1 base, and 10 bases lay outside the gene matches. The CDR3 runs to 18 residues. The germline gives CDR1 LGHNA, CDR2 YSLEER. The CDR3 here is CASSQGTGGGRSYNEQFF. The DNA for the CDR3 is TGCGCCAGCAGCCAAGGGACGGGAGGTGGAAGGTCCTACAATGAGCAGTTCTTC.